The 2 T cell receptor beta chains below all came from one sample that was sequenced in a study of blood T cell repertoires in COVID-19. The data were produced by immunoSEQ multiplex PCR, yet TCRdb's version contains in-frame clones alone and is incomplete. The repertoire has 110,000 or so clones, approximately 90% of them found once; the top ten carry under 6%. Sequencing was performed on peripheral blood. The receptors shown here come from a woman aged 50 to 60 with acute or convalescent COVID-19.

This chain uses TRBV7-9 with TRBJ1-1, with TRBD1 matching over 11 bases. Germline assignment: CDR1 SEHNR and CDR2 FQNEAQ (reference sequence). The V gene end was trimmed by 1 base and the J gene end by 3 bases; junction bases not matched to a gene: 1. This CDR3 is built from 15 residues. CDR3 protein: CASSLGTGGYTEAFF. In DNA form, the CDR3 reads TGTGCCAGCAGCTTAGGGACAGGGGGCTACACTGAAGCTTTCTTT.

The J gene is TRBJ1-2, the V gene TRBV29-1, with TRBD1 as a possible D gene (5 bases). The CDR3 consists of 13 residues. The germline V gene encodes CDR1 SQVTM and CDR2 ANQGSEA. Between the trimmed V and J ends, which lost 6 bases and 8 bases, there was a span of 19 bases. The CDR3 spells CSVPPRGVEGYTF. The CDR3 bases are TGCAGCGTACCCCCTAGGGGCGTTGAGGGCTACACCTTC.